This TCR beta chain was sequenced in a study of technical replicates of blood from a few donors. In germline, CDR1 is MNHEY, CDR2 SVGAGI. This CDR3 comprises 15 residues. The V end lost 0 bases, the J end lost 1 base, and 7 bases lay between the germline ends. Sequencing used immunoSEQ multiplex PCR; TCRdb keeps in-frame clones, though not all of them. This table has about 16,000 clones, about 89% appearing once. Sample: PBMCs. The clonotype was recovered from a human donor in good health. This chain links TRBV6-5 with TRBJ2-1; D not resolved. In nucleotides, the CDR3 is TGTGCCAGCAGTTACTCTTCCTATTCCTACAATGAGCAGTTCTTC. It specifies CASSYSSYSYNEQFF.